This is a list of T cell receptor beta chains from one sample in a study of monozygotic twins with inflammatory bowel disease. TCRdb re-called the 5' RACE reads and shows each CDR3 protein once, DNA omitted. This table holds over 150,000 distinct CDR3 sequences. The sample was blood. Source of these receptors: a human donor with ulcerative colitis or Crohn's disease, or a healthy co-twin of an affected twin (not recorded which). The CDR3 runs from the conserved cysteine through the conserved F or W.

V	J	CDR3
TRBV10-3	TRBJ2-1	CAISESIVGRDNEQFF
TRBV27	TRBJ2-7	CASSLDSFNTYEQYF
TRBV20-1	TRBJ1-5	CSASPSNQPQHF
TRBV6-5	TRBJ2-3	CASSSPGTQYF
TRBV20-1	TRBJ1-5	CSARGSNQPQHF
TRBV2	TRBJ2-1	CASSERLAGRNEQFF
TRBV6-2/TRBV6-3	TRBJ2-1	CASSTGQPRKNPSYNEQFF
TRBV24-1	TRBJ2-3	CATSDPTPTDTQYF
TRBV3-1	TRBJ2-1	CASSQGMGGLEPFF
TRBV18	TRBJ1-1	CASSPLISRGASTEAFF
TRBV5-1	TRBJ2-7	CASSFSGYPEQYF
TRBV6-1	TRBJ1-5	CASSGSREVQPQHF
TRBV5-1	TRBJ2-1	CASSLAPGASYNEQFF
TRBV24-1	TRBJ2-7	CATSMGQAYEQYF
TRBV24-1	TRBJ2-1	CATSDLSTGRANEQFF
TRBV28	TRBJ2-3	CASQTGYTDTQYF
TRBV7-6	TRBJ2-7	CASSLVDSGSYEQYF
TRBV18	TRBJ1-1	CASSAVRGSAPRTEAFF
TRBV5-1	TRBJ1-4	CASSYFTGTANEKLFF
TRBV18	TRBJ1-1	CASSPTSNTEAFF
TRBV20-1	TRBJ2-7	CSARTGYEQYF
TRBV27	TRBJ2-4	CASSNKNMQYF
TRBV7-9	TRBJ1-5	CASSLGSGAHGNQPQHF
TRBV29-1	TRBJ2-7	CSVESGSEQYF
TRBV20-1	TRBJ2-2	CSARLLAGVTGELFF
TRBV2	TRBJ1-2	CASRTAYGYTF
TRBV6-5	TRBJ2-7	CASSTGVFYEQYF
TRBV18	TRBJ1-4	CASSQDGRNNEKLFF
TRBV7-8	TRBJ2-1	CAGSEALGIYNEQFF
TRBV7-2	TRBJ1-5	CASSYGSNNQPQHF
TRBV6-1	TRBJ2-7	CASSGFRAGSSYEQYF
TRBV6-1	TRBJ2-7	CASSRGLAGREQYF
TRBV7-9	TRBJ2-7	CASSSPGDEQYF
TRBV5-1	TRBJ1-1	CASRSGAEAFF
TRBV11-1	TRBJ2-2	CASSLGPGGFGELFF
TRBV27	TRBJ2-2	CASSPQVVPGITGELFF
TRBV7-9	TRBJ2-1	CASSSWPGQGEDEQFF
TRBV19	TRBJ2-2	CASNFNRGPTPNTGELFF
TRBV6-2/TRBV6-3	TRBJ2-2	CASSLPGLAENTGELFF
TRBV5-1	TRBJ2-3	CASSLSGARSTDTQYF
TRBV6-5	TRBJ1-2	CASSGTVKNSYTF
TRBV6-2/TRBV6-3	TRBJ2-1	CASTPSLEGNEQFF
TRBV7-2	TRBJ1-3	CASSFYRTGSGNTIYF
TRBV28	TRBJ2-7	CASTPDSYEQYF
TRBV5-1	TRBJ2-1	CASSLGQGLAYNEQFF
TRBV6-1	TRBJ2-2	CASRTTGVTGELFF
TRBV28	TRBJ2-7	CASSLGGAEQYF
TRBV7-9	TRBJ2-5	CASSRRGVGQETQYF
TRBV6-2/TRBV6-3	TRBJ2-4	CASSYSRDRGPWAKNIQYF
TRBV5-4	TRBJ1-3	CASSPQQGASGNTIYF
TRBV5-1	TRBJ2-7	CASSLAGWLSEQYF
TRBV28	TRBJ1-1	CASKTMNTEAFF
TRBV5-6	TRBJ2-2	CASSLEASGGTGELFF
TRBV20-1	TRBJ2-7	CSVGGPRDEQYF
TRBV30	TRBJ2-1	CAWSLPTGRGQFF
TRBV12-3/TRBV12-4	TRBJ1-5	CASSNSGPNQPQHF
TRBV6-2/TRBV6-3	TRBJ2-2	CASSYFRKFNLAGDTGELFF
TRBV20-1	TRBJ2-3	CSARGTSGSIDTQYF
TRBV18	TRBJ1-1	CASSPGKGAEAFF